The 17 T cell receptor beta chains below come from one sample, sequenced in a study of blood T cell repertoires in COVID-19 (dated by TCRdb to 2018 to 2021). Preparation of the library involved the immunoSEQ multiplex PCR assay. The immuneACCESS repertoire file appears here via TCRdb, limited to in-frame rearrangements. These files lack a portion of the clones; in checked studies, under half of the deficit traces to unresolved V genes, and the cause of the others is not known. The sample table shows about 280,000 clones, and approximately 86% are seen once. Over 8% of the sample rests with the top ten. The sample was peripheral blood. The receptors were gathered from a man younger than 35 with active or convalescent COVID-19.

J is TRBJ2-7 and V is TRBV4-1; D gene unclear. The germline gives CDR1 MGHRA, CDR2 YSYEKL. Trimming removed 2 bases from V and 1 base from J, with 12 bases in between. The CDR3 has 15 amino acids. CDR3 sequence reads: CASSQTVDGSYEQYF. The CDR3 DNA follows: TGCGCCAGCAGCCAAACAGTAGACGGATCCTACGAGCAGTACTTC.

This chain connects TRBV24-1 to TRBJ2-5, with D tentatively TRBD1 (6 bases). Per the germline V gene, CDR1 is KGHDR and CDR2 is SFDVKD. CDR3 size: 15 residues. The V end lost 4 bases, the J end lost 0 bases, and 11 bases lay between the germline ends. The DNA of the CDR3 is TGTGCCACCAGTGAGGTCAGGGACAACCAAGAGACCCAGTACTTC. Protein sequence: CATSEVRDNQETQYF.

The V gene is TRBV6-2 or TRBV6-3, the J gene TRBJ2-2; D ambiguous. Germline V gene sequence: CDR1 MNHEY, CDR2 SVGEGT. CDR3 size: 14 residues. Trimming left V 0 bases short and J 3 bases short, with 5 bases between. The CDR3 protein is CASSYSQDTGELFF. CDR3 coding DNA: TGTGCCAGCAGTTACTCTCAGGACACCGGGGAGCTGTTTTTT.

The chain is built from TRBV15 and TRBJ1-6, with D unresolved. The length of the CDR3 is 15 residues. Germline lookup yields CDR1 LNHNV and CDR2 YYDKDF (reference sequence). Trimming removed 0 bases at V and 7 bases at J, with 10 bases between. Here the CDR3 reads CATSRDRGRNSPLHF. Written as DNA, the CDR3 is TGTGCCACCAGCAGAGATCGTGGCAGGAATTCACCCCTCCACTTT.

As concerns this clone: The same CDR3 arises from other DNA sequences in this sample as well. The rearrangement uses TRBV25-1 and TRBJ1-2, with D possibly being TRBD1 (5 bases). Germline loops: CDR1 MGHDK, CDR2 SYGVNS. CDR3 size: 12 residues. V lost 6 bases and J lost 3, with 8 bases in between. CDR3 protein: CASSLTDYGYTF. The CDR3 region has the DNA TGTGCCAGCAGCCTGACAGACTATGGCTACACCTTC.

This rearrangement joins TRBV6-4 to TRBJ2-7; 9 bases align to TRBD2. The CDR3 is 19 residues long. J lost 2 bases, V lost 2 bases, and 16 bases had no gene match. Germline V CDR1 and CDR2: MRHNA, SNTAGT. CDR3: CASSDKKCAGGNLPYEQYF. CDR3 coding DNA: TGTGCCAGCAGTGACAAAAAATGTGCGGGGGGGAACTTACCCTACGAGCAGTACTTC.

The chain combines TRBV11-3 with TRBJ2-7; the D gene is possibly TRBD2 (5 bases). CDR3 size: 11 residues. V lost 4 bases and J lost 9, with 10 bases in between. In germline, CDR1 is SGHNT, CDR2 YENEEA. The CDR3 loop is CASSSVAGQYF. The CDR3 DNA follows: TGTGCCAGCAGCTCAGTTGCGGGGCAGTACTTC.

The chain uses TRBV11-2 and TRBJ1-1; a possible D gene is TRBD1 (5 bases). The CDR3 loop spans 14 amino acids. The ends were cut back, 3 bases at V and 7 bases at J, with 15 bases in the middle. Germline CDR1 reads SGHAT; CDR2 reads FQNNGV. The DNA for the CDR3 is TGTGCCAGCAGCTTTTTTCTTAGACAGAGTGAAGCTTTCTTT. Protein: CASSFFLRQSEAFF.

The CDR3 region is CASSSRQGPHSPLHF. The CDR3 DNA is TGTGCCAGCAGCTCCAGGCAGGGGCCTCATTCACCCCTCCACTTT. V is TRBV7-8 and J is TRBJ1-6; a possible D gene is TRBD1 (6 bases). This CDR3 spans 15 amino acids. Looked up from germline, CDR1 is SGHVS and CDR2 is FQNEAQ. The germline V and J ends were trimmed by 4 bases and 8 bases, with 15 bases remaining between them.

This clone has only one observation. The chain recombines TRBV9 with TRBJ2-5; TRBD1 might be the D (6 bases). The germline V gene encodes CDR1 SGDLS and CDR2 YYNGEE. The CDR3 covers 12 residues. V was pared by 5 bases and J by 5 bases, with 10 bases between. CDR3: CASSRRGETQYF. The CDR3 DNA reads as TGTGCCAGCAGTCGTAGGGGGGAGACCCAGTACTTC.

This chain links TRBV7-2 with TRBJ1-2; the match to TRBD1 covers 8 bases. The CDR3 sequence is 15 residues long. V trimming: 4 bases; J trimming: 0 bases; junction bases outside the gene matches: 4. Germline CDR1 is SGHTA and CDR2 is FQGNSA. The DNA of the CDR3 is TGTGCCAGCAGCTCAGACAGGGGAGCTAACTATGGCTACACCTTC. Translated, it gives CASSSDRGANYGYTF.

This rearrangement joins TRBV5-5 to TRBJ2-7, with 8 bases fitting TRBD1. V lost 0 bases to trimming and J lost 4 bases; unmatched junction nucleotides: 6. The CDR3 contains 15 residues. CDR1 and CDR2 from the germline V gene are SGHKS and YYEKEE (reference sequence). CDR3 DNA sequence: TGTGCCAGCAGCTTGGATCAGGGGGCATTTTACGAGCAGTACTTC. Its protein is CASSLDQGAFYEQYF.

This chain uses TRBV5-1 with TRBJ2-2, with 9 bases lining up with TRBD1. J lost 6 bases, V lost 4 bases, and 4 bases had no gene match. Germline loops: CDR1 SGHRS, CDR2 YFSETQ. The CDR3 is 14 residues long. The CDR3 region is CASSPTGGAGELFF. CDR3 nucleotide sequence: TGCGCCAGCAGCCCGACAGGGGGAGCCGGGGAGCTGTTTTTT.

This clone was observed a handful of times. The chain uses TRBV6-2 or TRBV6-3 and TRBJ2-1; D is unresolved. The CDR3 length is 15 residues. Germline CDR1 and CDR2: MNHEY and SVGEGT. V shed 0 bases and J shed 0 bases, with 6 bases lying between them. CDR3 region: CASSYSRTSYNEQFF. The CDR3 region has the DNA TGTGCCAGCAGTTACTCGAGAACCTCCTACAATGAGCAGTTCTTC.

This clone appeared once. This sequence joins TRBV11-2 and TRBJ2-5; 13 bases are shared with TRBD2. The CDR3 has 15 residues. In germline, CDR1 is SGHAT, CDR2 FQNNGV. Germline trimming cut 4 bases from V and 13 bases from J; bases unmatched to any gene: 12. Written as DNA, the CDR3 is TGTGCCAGCAGCTCTGCCGGGACTAGCGGGGTGGCTCGGTACTTC. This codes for CASSSAGTSGVARYF.

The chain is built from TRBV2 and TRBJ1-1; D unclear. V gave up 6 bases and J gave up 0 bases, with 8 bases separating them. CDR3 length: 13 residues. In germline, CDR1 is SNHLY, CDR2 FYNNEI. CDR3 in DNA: TGTGCCAGCAGGGCCCAGGTGAACACTGAAGCTTTCTTT. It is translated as CASRAQVNTEAFF.

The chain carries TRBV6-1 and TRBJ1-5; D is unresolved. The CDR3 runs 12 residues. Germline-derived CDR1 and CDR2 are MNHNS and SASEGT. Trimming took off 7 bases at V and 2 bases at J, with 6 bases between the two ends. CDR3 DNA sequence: TGTGCCAGCACGGGTGGCAATCAGCCCCAGCATTTT. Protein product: CASTGGNQPQHF.